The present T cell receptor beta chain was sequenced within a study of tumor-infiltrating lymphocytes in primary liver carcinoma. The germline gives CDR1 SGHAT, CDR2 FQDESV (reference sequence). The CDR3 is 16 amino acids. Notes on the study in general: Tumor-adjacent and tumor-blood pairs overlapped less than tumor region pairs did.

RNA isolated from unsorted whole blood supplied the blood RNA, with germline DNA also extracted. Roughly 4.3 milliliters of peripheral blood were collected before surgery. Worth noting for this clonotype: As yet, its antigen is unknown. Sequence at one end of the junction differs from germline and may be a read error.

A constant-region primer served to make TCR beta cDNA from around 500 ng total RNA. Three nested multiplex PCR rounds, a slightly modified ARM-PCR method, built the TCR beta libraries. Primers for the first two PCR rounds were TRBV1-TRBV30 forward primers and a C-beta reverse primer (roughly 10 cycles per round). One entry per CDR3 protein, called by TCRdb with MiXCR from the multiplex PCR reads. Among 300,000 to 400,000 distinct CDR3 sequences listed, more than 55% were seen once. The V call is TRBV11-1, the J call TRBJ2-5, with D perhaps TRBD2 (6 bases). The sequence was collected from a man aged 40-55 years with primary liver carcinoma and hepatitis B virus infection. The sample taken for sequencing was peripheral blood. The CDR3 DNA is TGTGCCAGCACCGTCCGTCGTGGGAGGAATATAGAGACCCAGCACTTC. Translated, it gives CASTVRRGRNIETQHF.